This paragraph reports one TCR beta chain. Distinct nucleotide sequences in the sample also encode this CDR3. This CDR3 region has 12 residues. From germline, CDR1 is SGHAT and CDR2 FQNNGV. The germline V and J ends were trimmed by 6 bases and 6 bases, with 12 bases remaining between them. Free of recent acute infections or vaccinations, the donors were healthy HIV-negative adults. The source of the sample is a study of shared clonotypes between healthy human individuals. The wider study: Three plates each covered CD4 naive and memory; CD8 naive two, CD8 memory one.

This table comes from immunoSEQ multiplex PCR, and its TCRdb copy is limited to in-frame clones, with some not included. The data hold about 1.1 million clones, with 60% to 85% observed a single time. The sample comprised memory CD4+ T cells from PBMCs. As to subset: CD45RA-negative fraction. This TCR was recovered from a man in his late teens or twenties in good health. Some clones in this sample may be carry-over from other donors' samples. This chain connects TRBV11-2 to TRBJ2-7; D uncertain. The CDR3 loop is CASSFLGLEQYF. In DNA form, the CDR3 reads TGTGCCAGCAGTTTCTTGGGTCTCGAGCAGTACTTC.